The 32 T cell receptor beta chains listed next were all sequenced from one sample in a study of T cell repertoires in cytomegalovirus infection. Their antigens are not known. A single record per CDR3 protein comes from TCRdb applying MiXCR to the reads. The sample holds about 700,000 distinct CDR3 sequences, roughly 33% seen once. Sample: cultured PBMCs, taken from culture after CMV antigen stimulation. These receptors were obtained from a human donor in good health (CMV status not recorded). Some clones in this sample may be carry-over from other donors' samples.

This clonotype was seen more than once but under ten times. The DNA for the CDR3 is TGTGCCATCAGTGACGTAGTGAGCCCCGGGGAGCTGTTTTTT. This translates into CAISDVVSPGELFF. The V and J genes are TRBV10-3 and TRBJ2-2, with unresolved D. The germline V and J ends were trimmed by 3 bases and 6 bases, with 11 bases remaining between them. This CDR3 comprises 14 residues. CDR1 is ENHRY, CDR2 SYGVKD, per germline.

This clonotype was found once. The J gene is TRBJ1-5, the V gene TRBV20-1; unclear D gene. The CDR3 is 13 amino acids. Germline CDR1 reads DFQATT; CDR2 reads SNEGSKA (reference sequence). Trimming left V 3 bases short and J 3 bases short, with 9 bases between. CDR3 in amino acids: CSASGPNNQPQHF. The CDR3, as DNA: TGCAGTGCTAGTGGCCCCAACAATCAGCCCCAGCATTTT.

This clonotype has ten or more counts. The genes are TRBV7-8 and TRBJ2-1; D is uncertain. Germline lookup yields CDR1 SGHVS and CDR2 FQNEAQ. The CDR3 sequence is 12 residues long. The ends were cut back, 2 bases at V and 9 bases at J, with 8 bases in the middle. CDR3 DNA: TGTGCCAGCAGCTTAATGGGCGTTGAGCAGTTCTTC. Translation: CASSLMGVEQFF.

The table lists this clonotype with many counts. The chain combines TRBV2 with TRBJ1-1; the D gene is possibly TRBD1 (5 bases). Germline assignment: CDR1 SNHLY and CDR2 FYNNEI. V was shortened by 1 base and J by 11 bases, with 11 bases between the two germline ends. This CDR3 has 12 residues. In nucleotides, the CDR3 is TGTGCCAGCAGTGAAGTAAAGACAGACGCTTTCTTT. Residues: CASSEVKTDAFF.

The chain recombines TRBV10-3 with TRBJ2-1; tentative D call: TRBD1 (6 bases). Per germline, CDR1 ENHRY and CDR2 SYGVKD. CDR3 length equals 15 residues. The V gene lost 0 bases and the J gene lost 2 bases, with 8 bases spanning the gap. CDR3 bases: TGTGCCATCAGTGAGTCGGGGGCCACCTACAATGAGCAGTTCTTC. This sequence encodes CAISESGATYNEQFF.

This clonotype has a handful of counts. The V call is TRBV4-3, the J call TRBJ2-1; D tentatively fits TRBD1 or TRBD2 (5 bases each). V lost 1 base and J 4 bases, leaving 11 bases between the germline ends. Germline assignment: CDR1 LGHNA and CDR2 YSLEER. The CDR3 covers 15 residues. As DNA, the CDR3 is TGCGCCAGCAGCCAAGCCTCCTGGGGGTACAATGAGCAGTTCTTC. Translation gives CASSQASWGYNEQFF.

This clonotype was observed a few times. This chain joins TRBV7-2 and TRBJ2-7; D is unclear. The CDR3 contains 16 residues. Looked up from germline, CDR1 is SGHTA and CDR2 is FQGNSA. V lost 0 bases and J lost 4, with 16 bases in between. The CDR3, as DNA: TGTGCCAGCAGCTTAGCAGATCAAGGTCTTCTGTACGAGCAGTACTTC. As protein: CASSLADQGLLYEQYF.

This clonotype was observed a handful of times. This chain joins TRBV7-2 and TRBJ2-2, with D perhaps being TRBD1 or TRBD2 (6 bases each). V lost 5 bases and J lost 2, with 18 bases in between. The CDR3 spans 17 residues. Per germline, CDR1 SGHTA and CDR2 FQGNSA. In DNA, the CDR3 is TGTGCCAGCAGCCCACCACTAGGGGGGACCAACACCGGGGAGCTGTTTTTT. It translates to CASSPPLGGTNTGELFF.

The CDR3 loop reads CASKERVGEKLFF. CDR3 nucleotides: TGTGCCAGCAAGGAGAGGGTAGGGGAAAAACTGTTTTTT. The genes are TRBV6-1 and TRBJ1-4; no clear D gene. Trimming stripped 7 bases from V and 8 bases from J, with 14 bases between. The V gene's germline CDR1 is MNHNS and CDR2 SASEGT. CDR3 length: 13 residues.

V gene TRBV2 combines with J gene TRBJ1-1; no clear D gene. The germline V gene encodes CDR1 SNHLY and CDR2 FYNNEI. Trimming took off 6 bases at V and 3 bases at J, with 11 bases between the two ends. The CDR3 spans 13 residues. CDR3 in amino acids: CASRDDGYTEAFF. The DNA for the CDR3 is TGTGCCAGCAGGGACGACGGTTACACTGAAGCTTTCTTT. The variable domain in full, completed from reference TRBV2 and TRBJ1-1, reads EPEVTQTPSHQVTQMGQEVILRCVPISNHLYFYWYRQILGQKVEFLVSFYNNEISEKSEIFDDQFSVERPDGSNFTLKIRSTKLEDSAMYFCASRDDGYTEAFFGQGTRLTVV.

Only a few counts were recorded for this clonotype. The chain joins TRBV15 to TRBJ2-1; the D is unclear. The CDR3 has 13 residues. V lost 1 base to trimming and J lost 4 bases, with 5 bases between them. CDR1 and CDR2 (germline): LNHNV, YYDKDF (reference sequence). Here the CDR3 reads CATSRAYYNEQFF. The CDR3 DNA follows: TGTGCCACCAGCAGAGCCTATTACAATGAGCAGTTCTTC.

The chain recombines TRBV12-3 or TRBV12-4 with TRBJ1-2, with 8 bases identical to TRBD1. Trimming removed 0 bases from V and 2 bases from J; junction bases left unmatched: 5. CDR3 size: 16 residues. The CDR3 DNA is TGTGCCAGCAGTTTAGCATCCGGACAGGGCAACTATGGCTACACCTTC. This sequence encodes CASSLASGQGNYGYTF.

The sample holds one count of this clonotype. The J gene is TRBJ2-5, the V gene TRBV6-6; D not certain. CDR3 size: 13 residues. CDR1 is MNHNY and CDR2 is SVGAGI in the germline V gene (reference sequence). The germline V and J ends were trimmed by 2 bases and 4 bases, with 8 bases remaining between them. CDR3 loop: CASSYVRVETQYF. CDR3 nucleotide sequence: TGTGCCAGCAGTTACGTAAGGGTAGAGACCCAGTACTTC.

A note on this clonotype: A read error may explain this, as a much larger clone is one base away. The chain recombines TRBV2 with TRBJ2-7; D uncertain. The CDR3 runs to 11 residues. V was pared by 6 bases and J by 2 bases, with 5 bases between. CDR1 and CDR2 from the germline V gene are SNHLY and FYNNEI. The CDR3 coding sequence is TGTGCCAGCAGGCCCGCCTACGAGCAGTACTTC. Protein: CASRPAYEQYF.

The chain employs TRBV6-1 and TRBJ1-5; D ambiguous. With 0 bases removed from V and 2 bases from J, the gap between germline ends came to 14 bases. The CDR3 extends over 17 amino acids. The germline V gene encodes CDR1 MNHNS and CDR2 SASEGT. The CDR3 coding sequence is TGTGCCAGCAGTGAAGCGCTTCCCAAGTGGGGCAATCAGCCCCAGCATTTT. As protein: CASSEALPKWGNQPQHF.

J is TRBJ1-5 and V is TRBV12-3 or TRBV12-4; D is unresolved. The V gene lost 3 bases and the J gene lost 1 base, with 7 bases spanning the gap. The length of the CDR3 is 14 residues. CDR3 nucleotide sequence: TGTGCCAGCAGTTTTCTGGAAAGCAATCAGCCCCAGCATTTT. Translated: CASSFLESNQPQHF.

The chain uses TRBV28 and TRBJ2-2; D is uncertain. CDR3 size: 12 residues. Germline CDR1 MDHEN, CDR2 SYDVKM. Trimming took off 5 bases at V and 6 bases at J, with 7 bases between the two ends. CDR3 DNA sequence: TGTGCCAGCAGTGGGGTCCCCGGGGAGCTGTTTTTT. Protein: CASSGVPGELFF.

This chain uses TRBV6-2 or TRBV6-3 with TRBJ2-2; 8 nucleotides line up with TRBD2. The CDR3 has 16 amino acids. V shed 4 bases, J shed 7 bases, and the junction held 11 bases outside the gene matches. Germline assignment: CDR1 MNHEY and CDR2 SVGEGT. The CDR3 reads CASSWLTAGENGELFF. The CDR3 bases are TGTGCCAGCAGTTGGCTAACAGCGGGAGAAAACGGGGAGCTGTTTTTT.

In this sample, this clonotype turned up a few times. J is TRBJ2-7 and V is TRBV6-2 or TRBV6-3, with D possibly matching TRBD1 (7 bases). This CDR3 is 15 amino acids long. The germline CDR1 and CDR2 sequences are MNHEY and SVGEGT. V was shortened by 6 bases and J by 3 bases, with 18 bases between the two germline ends. This CDR3 is CASSNGGGAFYEQYF. The CDR3 DNA follows: TGTGCCAGCAGCAACGGAGGGGGCGCGTTCTACGAGCAGTACTTC.

This clonotype appeared a few times. The chain is built from TRBV7-2 and TRBJ1-2; D ambiguous. The CDR3 length is 13 residues. Per germline, CDR1 SGHTA and CDR2 FQGNSA. Trimming pared 1 base from V and 7 bases from J, leaving 10 bases between. CDR3 nucleotides: TGTGCCAGCAGCTTAGACCTTCGGATTGGCTACACCTTC. Amino acid sequence: CASSLDLRIGYTF.

There are many counts of this clonotype. The rearrangement joins TRBV7-2 to TRBJ1-1; no definite D call. The V gene lost 5 bases and the J gene lost 4 bases, with 17 bases spanning the gap. In germline, CDR1 is SGHTA, CDR2 FQGNSA. The CDR3 has 15 residues. CDR3 residues: CASSPDPLGPTEAFF. The CDR3 region has the DNA TGTGCCAGCAGCCCTGACCCCCTGGGCCCCACTGAAGCTTTCTTT.

The chain has TRBV20-1 and TRBJ2-7; D remains ambiguous. V was pared by 5 bases and J by 0 bases, with 11 bases between. The V gene's germline CDR1 is DFQATT and CDR2 SNEGSKA (reference sequence). This CDR3 comprises 13 residues. The CDR3 reads CSAPDRTSYEQYF. CDR3 DNA: TGCAGTGCTCCGGACCGTACCTCCTACGAGCAGTACTTC.

This clonotype was seen a few times. The chain has TRBV28 and TRBJ2-3, with 11 bases lining up with TRBD2. The CDR3 totals 16 residues. Trimming removed 5 bases from V and 3 bases from J; junction bases left unmatched: 7. Germline V CDR1 and CDR2: MDHEN, SYDVKM. The CDR3 sequence is CASSLRSGGVTDTQYF. CDR3 bases: TGTGCCAGCAGTCTTCGTAGCGGGGGGGTAACAGATACGCAGTATTTT. The full variable domain, with the rest looked up from reference TRBV28 and TRBJ2-3, is DVKVTQSSRYLVKRTGEKVFLECVQDMDHENMFWYRQDPGLGLRLIYFSYDVKMKEKGDIPEGYSVSREKKERFSLILESASTNQTSMYLCASSLRSGGVTDTQYFGPGTRLTVL.

This clonotype appeared many times. This chain connects TRBV7-8 to TRBJ1-4, with D perhaps TRBD1 (5 bases). Germline V gene data show CDR1 as SGHVS and CDR2 as FQNEAQ. The CDR3 covers 16 residues. Between the trimmed V and J ends, which lost 4 bases and 7 bases, there was a span of 19 bases. The CDR3 DNA is TGTGCCAGCAGCTCAATAGAAGGTTGGGACGGTGAAAAACTGTTTTTT. It is translated as CASSSIEGWDGEKLFF.

V usage is TRBV6-1 and J usage is TRBJ1-5; a weak D match, TRBD1 (5 bases). The CDR3 spans 14 residues. Trimming removed 6 bases at V and 4 bases at J, with 13 bases between. CDR1 is MNHNS and CDR2 is SASEGT in the germline V gene. Here the CDR3 reads CASSSDRINQPQHF. The CDR3 nucleotides read TGTGCCAGCAGCTCCGACAGAATAAATCAGCCCCAGCATTTT.

Only a few counts were recorded for this clonotype. This chain connects TRBV11-3 to TRBJ2-7, with D perhaps TRBD2 (5 bases). CDR3 length equals 14 residues. The V gene lost 4 bases and the J gene lost 1 base, with 11 bases spanning the gap. CDR1 is SGHNT, CDR2 YENEEA, per germline. CDR3 residues: CASSYGLLSYEQYF. In DNA, the CDR3 is TGTGCCAGCAGCTACGGACTTTTATCCTACGAGCAGTACTTC.

This rearrangement joins TRBV10-3 to TRBJ2-5; D might be TRBD1 or TRBD2, each matching 7 bases. Trimming removed 0 bases from V and 5 bases from J, with 16 bases in between. This CDR3 is 16 amino acids long. From germline, CDR1 is ENHRY and CDR2 SYGVKD. CDR3 nucleotide sequence: TGTGCCATCAGTGAGTCCATCCAGCAGGGGGGGGAGACCCAGTACTTC. Its protein is CAISESIQQGGETQYF.

The V gene is TRBV7-9, the J gene TRBJ2-3; 11 bases fit TRBD2. Germline assignment: CDR1 SEHNR and CDR2 FQNEAQ (reference sequence). V was clipped by 4 bases and J by 8 bases; unmatched bases: 23. This CDR3 is 20 amino acids long. The CDR3 is CASSSPLRGLAERARVTQYF. The CDR3 coding sequence is TGTGCCAGCAGCTCCCCCCTTCGGGGACTAGCGGAGAGGGCTAGGGTTACGCAGTATTTT.

V is TRBV2 and J is TRBJ2-7, with TRBD1 matching 10 bases. This CDR3 region has 15 residues. Trimming cost V 5 bases and J 7 bases; bases outside gene matches: 11. Germline values: CDR1 SNHLY, CDR2 FYNNEI. CDR3 sequence reads: CASSSRDRGTGEQYF. In DNA, the CDR3 is TGTGCCAGCAGTTCTCGGGACAGGGGAACGGGGGAGCAGTACTTC.

This clonotype was seen a few times. The chain links TRBV7-4 to TRBJ2-2; D call uncertain. The CDR3 is 14 amino acids. Trimming removed 5 bases from V and 4 bases from J, with 11 bases in between. Germline values: CDR1 SGHVT, CDR2 SQSDAQ. For the CDR3, the DNA is TGTGCCAGCAGCCCCCAAGTTGTCACCGGGGAGCTGTTTTTT. It specifies CASSPQVVTGELFF.

This clonotype was recorded a few times. The V and J genes are TRBV6-1 and TRBJ1-5; the D is unclear. CDR3 length: 13 residues. Per germline, CDR1 MNHNS and CDR2 SASEGT. Trimming shortened V by 11 bases and J by 2 bases, and 13 bases separated the two germline ends. The CDR3 sequence is CAGRPSRNQPQHF. As DNA, the CDR3 is TGTGCCGGAAGGCCCTCCCGCAATCAGCCCCAGCATTTT.

This rearrangement joins TRBV2 to TRBJ2-1; the D is unclear. This CDR3 region has 15 residues. The germline V and J ends were trimmed by 11 bases and 0 bases, with 17 bases remaining between them. Germline V lookup: CDR1 SNHLY, CDR2 FYNNEI. CDR3 bases: TGTGCCGTGCTCCTTGGCGGCAACTCCTACAATGAGCAGTTCTTC. This encodes CAVLLGGNSYNEQFF.